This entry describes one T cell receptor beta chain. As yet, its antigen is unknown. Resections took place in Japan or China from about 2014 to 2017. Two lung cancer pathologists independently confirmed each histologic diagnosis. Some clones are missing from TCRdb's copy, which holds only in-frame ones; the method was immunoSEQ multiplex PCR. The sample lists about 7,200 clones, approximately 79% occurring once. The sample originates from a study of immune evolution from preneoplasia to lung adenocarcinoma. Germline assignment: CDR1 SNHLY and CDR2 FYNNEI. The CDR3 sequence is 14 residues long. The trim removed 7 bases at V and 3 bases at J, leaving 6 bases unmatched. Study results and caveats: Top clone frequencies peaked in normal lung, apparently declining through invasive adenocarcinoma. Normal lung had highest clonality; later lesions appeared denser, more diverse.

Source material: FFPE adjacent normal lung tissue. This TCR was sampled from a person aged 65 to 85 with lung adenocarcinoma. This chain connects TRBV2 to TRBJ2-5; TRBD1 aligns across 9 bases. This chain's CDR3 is CASKPWTGEETQYF. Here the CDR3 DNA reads TGTGCCAGCAAGCCGTGGACAGGGGAAGAGACCCAGTACTTC.